Presented here are 23 T cell receptor beta chains from one specimen sequenced in a study of T cell changes during pregnancy in multiple sclerosis. Assay: immunoSEQ multiplex PCR; the TCRdb copy retains only in-frame clones and omits some. The sample has tens of thousands of clones; just under 95% are singletons. The sequenced sample was peripheral blood, obtained in the third trimester of pregnancy. Source of these receptors: a female donor in good health, enrolled as a control in a pregnancy study.

The rearrangement links TRBV28 to TRBJ2-5; D is possibly TRBD2 (6 bases). The ends were cut back, 5 bases at V and 6 bases at J, with 16 bases in the middle. In germline, CDR1 is MDHEN, CDR2 SYDVKM. CDR3 length: 14 amino acids. The CDR3 here is CASSTPTGRKTQYF. The CDR3 nucleotides read TGTGCCAGCAGTACCCCGACGGGGAGGAAGACCCAGTACTTC.

The chain links TRBV5-1 to TRBJ1-4; weak D call: TRBD1 (6 bases). This CDR3 has 14 residues. Trimming left V 1 base short and J 8 bases short, with 12 bases between. Per the germline V gene, CDR1 is SGHRS and CDR2 is YFSETQ. The CDR3 spells CASSLPGEGEKLFF. CDR3 coding DNA: TGCGCCAGCAGCTTGCCAGGGGAAGGGGAAAAACTGTTTTTT.

The chain employs TRBV15 and TRBJ1-1; D is possibly TRBD1 (6 bases). The CDR3 is 15 amino acids. V was pared by 2 bases and J by 8 bases, with 18 bases between. The germline V gene has CDR1 LNHNV and CDR2 YYDKDF (reference sequence). In nucleotides, the CDR3 is TGTGCCACCAGCAGAAAACGGGACACCCTCGGGGAAGCTTTCTTT. This codes for CATSRKRDTLGEAFF.

The chain couples TRBV2 to TRBJ2-7, with 7 positions matching TRBD2. Germline lookup yields CDR1 SNHLY and CDR2 FYNNEI. The CDR3 covers 14 residues. Unmatched junction bases numbered 6, after V lost 5 bases and J lost 2 bases. CDR3 nucleotide sequence: TGTGCCAGCAGTTCCGGACTAGGGACCTACGAGCAGTACTTC. It codes for CASSSGLGTYEQYF.

This sequence joins TRBV19 and TRBJ1-1; 7 bases align to TRBD1. Trimming at V came to 6 bases and at J to 7 bases, leaving 5 bases not matched to a gene. The CDR3 is 12 residues long. Germline V gene lookup returns CDR1 LNHDA and CDR2 SQIVND (reference sequence). The CDR3 sequence: CASRTGMLEAFF. The CDR3 DNA reads as TGTGCCAGTAGGACAGGGATGCTTGAAGCTTTCTTT.

This clone was seen a few times. V is TRBV9 and J is TRBJ1-3, with D unresolved. CDR1 and CDR2 (germline): SGDLS, YYNGEE. CDR3 size: 13 residues. V lost 4 bases to trimming and J lost 4 bases, with 9 bases between them. The CDR3 nucleotides are TGTGCCAGCAGCTCCGGGAGCGGAAACACCATATATTTT. Translation gives CASSSGSGNTIYF.

V gene TRBV19 combines with J gene TRBJ2-1; D is unclear. There are 14 residues in the CDR3. Germline V gene sequence: CDR1 LNHDA, CDR2 SQIVND (reference sequence). V lost 0 bases, J lost 4 bases, and 7 bases lay in between. CDR3 residues: CASSIETPYNEQFF. The CDR3 region has the DNA TGTGCCAGTAGTATAGAGACACCTTACAATGAGCAGTTCTTC.

The V gene is TRBV5-6, the J gene TRBJ2-3; tentative D call: TRBD1 (6 bases). V was trimmed by 3 bases and J by 1 base, leaving 18 bases between them. Germline V gives CDR1 SGHDT, CDR2 YYEEEE. This CDR3 comprises 17 residues. The CDR3 is CASSSNLQGRGTDTQYF. DNA of the CDR3: TGTGCCAGCAGCTCGAACCTACAGGGTAGGGGCACAGATACGCAGTATTTT.

This chain connects TRBV7-9 to TRBJ2-2; 9 nucleotides agree with TRBD2. The CDR3 loop spans 15 amino acids. Germline CDR1 SEHNR, CDR2 FQNEAQ (reference sequence). Losses at the gene ends were 1 base for V and 7 bases for J; bases not matched to a gene: 4. CDR3 nucleotide sequence: TGTGCCAGCAGCTTAGATAGCGGGGGCGTCGGGGAGCTGTTTTTT. Encoded protein: CASSLDSGGVGELFF.

V and J are TRBV6-6 and TRBJ2-7; D is possibly TRBD1 (6 bases). The germline V and J ends were trimmed by 6 bases and 2 bases, with 14 bases remaining between them. The CDR3 contains 14 residues. The germline V gene encodes CDR1 MNHNY and CDR2 SVGAGI (reference sequence). Written as DNA, the CDR3 is TGTGCCAGCAGCCCGAGTGGGGGCACCTACGAGCAGTACTTC. Protein product: CASSPSGGTYEQYF.

This chain connects TRBV2 to TRBJ2-3; 8 bases map to TRBD2. Losses at the gene ends were 9 bases for V and 2 bases for J; bases not matched to a gene: 10. The germline V gene encodes CDR1 SNHLY and CDR2 FYNNEI. The CDR3 runs to 15 residues. This CDR3 is CARQPSGPNTDTQYF. CDR3 in DNA: TGTGCCAGGCAGCCTAGCGGGCCAAACACAGATACGCAGTATTTT. The whole variable domain, filled in from reference TRBV2 and TRBJ2-3, reads EPEVTQTPSHQVTQMGQEVILRCVPISNHLYFYWYRQILGQKVEFLVSFYNNEISEKSEIFDDQFSVERPDGSNFTLKIRSTKLEDSAMYFCARQPSGPNTDTQYFGPGTRLTVL.

A single count supports this clone. The rearrangement uses TRBV11-3 and TRBJ2-7; D gene unclear. This CDR3 contains 13 residues. V lost 3 bases and J lost 3, with 9 bases in between. Germline V gene data show CDR1 as SGHNT and CDR2 as YENEEA. CDR3 residues: CASSFLTGYEQYF. CDR3 coding DNA: TGTGCCAGCAGCTTCCTTACGGGCTACGAGCAGTACTTC.

The chain combines TRBV19 with TRBJ2-1, with TRBD2 matching over 14 bases. After removal of 5 bases from V and 12 bases from J, the junction contained 9 bases not matched to a gene. Looked up from germline, CDR1 is LNHDA and CDR2 is SQIVND (reference sequence). This CDR3 region has 15 residues. As DNA, the CDR3 is TGTGCCAGTAGTCCAATGGGACTAGCGGGAGTGGGGCAGTTCTTC. As protein: CASSPMGLAGVGQFF.

The CDR3 nucleotides read TGTGCCAGCTCACCTGGGACTAGCGGGAGCACAGATACGCAGTATTTT. This codes for CASSPGTSGSTDTQYF. This chain connects TRBV18 to TRBJ2-3; 12 bases map to TRBD2. V was clipped by 3 bases and J by 0 bases; unmatched bases: 1. The germline V gene encodes CDR1 KGHSH and CDR2 LQKENI. The CDR3 contains 16 residues. Looking up the rest from reference TRBV18 and TRBJ2-3 gives the full variable domain: NAGVMQNPRHLVRRRGQEARLRCSPMKGHSHVYWYRQLPEEGLKFMVYLQKENIIDESGMPKERFSAEFPKEGPSILRIQQVVRGDSAAYFCASSPGTSGSTDTQYFGPGTRLTVL.

The chain recombines TRBV30 with TRBJ1-2; 10 nucleotides match TRBD1. This CDR3 is 14 amino acids long. From germline, CDR1 is GTSNPN and CDR2 SVGIG (reference sequence). V was clipped by 4 bases and J by 2 bases; unmatched bases: 4. CDR3 protein: CAWTEGQGNYGYTF. The CDR3 DNA is TGTGCCTGGACCGAGGGACAGGGGAACTATGGCTACACCTTC. Based on the CDR3 plus reference TRBV30 and TRBJ1-2, the full variable domain is SQTIHQWPATLVQPVGSPLSLECTVEGTSNPNLYWYRQAAGRGLQLLFYSVGIGQISSEVPQNLSASRPQDRQFILSSKKLLLSDSGFYLCAWTEGQGNYGYTFGSGTRLTVV.

This chain links TRBV28 with TRBJ2-4, with TRBD1 matching 10 bases. Germline CDR1 reads MDHEN; CDR2 reads SYDVKM. The CDR3 runs 15 residues. Germline trimming cut 5 bases from V and 7 bases from J; bases unmatched to any gene: 8. The CDR3 reads CASSTGTGVGNIQYF. The CDR3 DNA is TGTGCCAGCAGTACCGGGACAGGGGTCGGTAACATTCAGTACTTC.

The chain employs TRBV19 and TRBJ1-5; D is possibly TRBD1 (5 bases). This CDR3 spans 16 amino acids. Between the trimmed V and J ends, which lost 3 bases and 4 bases, there was a span of 16 bases. Germline CDR1 reads LNHDA; CDR2 reads SQIVND (reference sequence). CDR3 nucleotide sequence: TGTGCCAGTAGTATGATCGGCAGGGAGGGTAATCAGCCCCAGCATTTT. Encoded protein: CASSMIGREGNQPQHF.

The chain carries TRBV19 and TRBJ2-1, with 9 bases aligning to TRBD2. Germline V CDR1 and CDR2: LNHDA, SQIVND (reference sequence). V was pared by 4 bases and J by 4 bases, with 8 bases of the junction left unmatched. The CDR3 consists of 16 residues. This CDR3 reads CASSRIAGAVYNEQFF. CDR3 coding DNA: TGTGCCAGTAGTAGAATAGCGGGAGCAGTTTACAATGAGCAGTTCTTC.

V usage is TRBV5-1 and J usage is TRBJ2-2; D may be TRBD2 (5 bases). CDR1 and CDR2 (germline): SGHRS, YFSETQ. Trimming shortened V by 7 bases and J by 4 bases, and 20 bases separated the two germline ends. This CDR3 comprises 16 residues. Here the CDR3 DNA reads TGCGCCAGCCTCCCGGAGGCACACGTTATCACCGGGGAGCTGTTTTTT. It is translated as CASLPEAHVITGELFF.

The chain links TRBV11-3 to TRBJ1-5; 8 positions match TRBD1. Germline lookup yields CDR1 SGHNT and CDR2 YENEEA. V dropped 5 bases and J dropped 3; count of bases not matched to a gene: 12. There are 17 residues in the CDR3. The CDR3 loop is CASSLTSRQGHNQPQHF. In DNA, the CDR3 is TGTGCCAGCAGCCTTACTTCTCGACAGGGGCACAATCAGCCCCAGCATTTT.

V and J are TRBV18 and TRBJ2-7; TRBD1 aligns across 9 bases. There are 15 residues in the CDR3. CDR1 KGHSH and CDR2 LQKENI come from the germline V gene. The V segment lost 1 base and the J segment 3 bases; nucleotides outside the gene matches: 4. The CDR3 here is CASSPQGTGHYEQYF. The CDR3 DNA is TGTGCCAGCTCACCACAAGGGACAGGGCACTACGAGCAGTACTTC.

The rearrangement uses TRBV6-6 and TRBJ2-3, with 10 nucleotides matching TRBD1. This CDR3 has 16 amino acids. Germline trimming cut 4 bases from V and 5 bases from J; bases unmatched to any gene: 9. In germline, CDR1 is MNHNY, CDR2 SVGAGI (reference sequence). The CDR3 nucleotides are TGTGCCAGCAGTTCCCCCCGGGACAGGGGACAAGATACGCAGTATTTT. This translates into CASSSPRDRGQDTQYF.

The V gene is TRBV2, the J gene TRBJ2-2; possible D gene TRBD2, 6 bases. CDR3 length equals 14 residues. The germline CDR1 and CDR2 sequences are SNHLY and FYNNEI. Trimming pared 5 bases from V and 6 bases from J, leaving 13 bases between. For the CDR3, the DNA is TGTGCCAGCAGTTCGGAGACTAGTGCCGGGGAGCTGTTTTTT. This encodes CASSSETSAGELFF.